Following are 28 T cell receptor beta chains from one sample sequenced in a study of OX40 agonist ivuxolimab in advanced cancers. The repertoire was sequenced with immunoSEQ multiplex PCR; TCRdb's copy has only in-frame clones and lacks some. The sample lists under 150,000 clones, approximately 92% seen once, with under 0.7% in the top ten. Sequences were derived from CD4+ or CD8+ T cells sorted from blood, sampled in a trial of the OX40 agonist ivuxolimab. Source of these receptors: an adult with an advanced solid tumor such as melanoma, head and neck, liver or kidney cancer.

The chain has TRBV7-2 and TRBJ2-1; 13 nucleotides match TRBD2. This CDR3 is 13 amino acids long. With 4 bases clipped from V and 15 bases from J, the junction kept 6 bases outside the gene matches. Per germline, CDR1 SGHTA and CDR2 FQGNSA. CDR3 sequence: CASSSQLAGGAFF. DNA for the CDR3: TGTGCCAGCAGCTCCCAACTAGCGGGAGGGGCGTTCTTC. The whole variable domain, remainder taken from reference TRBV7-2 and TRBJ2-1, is GAGVSQSPSNKVTEKGKDVELRCDPISGHTALYWYRQSLGQGLEFLIYFQGNSAPDKSGLPSDRFSAERTGGSVSTLTIQRTQQEDSAVYLCASSSQLAGGAFFGPGTRLTVL.

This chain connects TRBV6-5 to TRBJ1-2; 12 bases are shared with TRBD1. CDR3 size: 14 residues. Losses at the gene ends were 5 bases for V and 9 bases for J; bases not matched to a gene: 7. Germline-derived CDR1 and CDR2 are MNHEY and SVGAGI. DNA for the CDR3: TGTGCCAGCAGTACGGGACAGGGGGCGAGGAGCTACACCTTC. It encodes CASSTGQGARSYTF.

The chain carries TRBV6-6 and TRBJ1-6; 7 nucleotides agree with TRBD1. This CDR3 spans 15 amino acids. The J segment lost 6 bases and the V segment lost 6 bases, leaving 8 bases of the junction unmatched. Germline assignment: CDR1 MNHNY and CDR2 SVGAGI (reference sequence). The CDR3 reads CASRRPGQPNSPLHF. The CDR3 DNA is TGTGCCAGCAGACGACCGGGACAGCCTAATTCACCCCTCCACTTT.

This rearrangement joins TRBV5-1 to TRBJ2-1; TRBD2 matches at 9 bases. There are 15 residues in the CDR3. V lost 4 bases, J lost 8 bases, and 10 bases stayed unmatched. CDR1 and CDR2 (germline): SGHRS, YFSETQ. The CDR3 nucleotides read TGCGCCAGCAGCAGACTAGCGGCCGGGGCCCATGAGCAGTTCTTC. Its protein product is CASSRLAAGAHEQFF.

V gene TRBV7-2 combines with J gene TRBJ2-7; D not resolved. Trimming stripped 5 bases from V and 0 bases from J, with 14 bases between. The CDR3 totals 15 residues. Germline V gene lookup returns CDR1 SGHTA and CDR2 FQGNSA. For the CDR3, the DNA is TGTGCCAGCAGCGAAGGGAACGGTCCCTCCTACGAGCAGTACTTC. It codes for CASSEGNGPSYEQYF.

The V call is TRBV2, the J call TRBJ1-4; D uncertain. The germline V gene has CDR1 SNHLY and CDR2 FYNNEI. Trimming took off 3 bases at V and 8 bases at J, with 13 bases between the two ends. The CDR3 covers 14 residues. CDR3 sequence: CASSETELSEKLFF. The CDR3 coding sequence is TGTGCCAGCAGTGAGACGGAGCTCTCGGAAAAACTGTTTTTT.

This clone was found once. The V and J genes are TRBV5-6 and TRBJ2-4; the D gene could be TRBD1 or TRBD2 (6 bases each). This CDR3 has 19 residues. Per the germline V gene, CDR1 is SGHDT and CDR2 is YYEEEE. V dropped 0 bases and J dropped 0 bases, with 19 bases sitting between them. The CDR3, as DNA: TGTGCCAGCAGCTTGGGTAGGGGGGATCCTATCCTAGCCAAAAACATTCAGTACTTC. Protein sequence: CASSLGRGDPILAKNIQYF.

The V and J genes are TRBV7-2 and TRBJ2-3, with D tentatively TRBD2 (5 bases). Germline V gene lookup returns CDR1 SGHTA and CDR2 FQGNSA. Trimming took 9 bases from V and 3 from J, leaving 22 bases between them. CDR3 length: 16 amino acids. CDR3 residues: CASDSGGGGYTDTQYF. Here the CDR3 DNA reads TGTGCCAGTGACTCCGGCGGTGGCGGGTATACAGATACGCAGTATTTT.

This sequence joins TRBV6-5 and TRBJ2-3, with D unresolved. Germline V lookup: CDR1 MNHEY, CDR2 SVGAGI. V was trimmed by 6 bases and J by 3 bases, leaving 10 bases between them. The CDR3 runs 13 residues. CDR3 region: CASRTGSTDTQYF. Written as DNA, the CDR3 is TGTGCCAGCAGAACCGGGTCTACAGATACGCAGTATTTT.

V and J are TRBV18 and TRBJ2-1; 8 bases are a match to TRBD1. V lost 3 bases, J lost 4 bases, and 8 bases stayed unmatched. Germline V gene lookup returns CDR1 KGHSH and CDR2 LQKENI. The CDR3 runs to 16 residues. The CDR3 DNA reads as TGTGCCAGCTCACCGGCGGCAGGGGGCGCGTACAATGAGCAGTTCTTC. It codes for CASSPAAGGAYNEQFF.

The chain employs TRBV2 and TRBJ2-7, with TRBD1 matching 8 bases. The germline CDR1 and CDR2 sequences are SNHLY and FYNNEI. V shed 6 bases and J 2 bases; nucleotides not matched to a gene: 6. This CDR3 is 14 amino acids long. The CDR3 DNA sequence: TGTGCCAGCAGCCTCGGGACAGGAGCCTACGAGCAGTACTTC. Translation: CASSLGTGAYEQYF.

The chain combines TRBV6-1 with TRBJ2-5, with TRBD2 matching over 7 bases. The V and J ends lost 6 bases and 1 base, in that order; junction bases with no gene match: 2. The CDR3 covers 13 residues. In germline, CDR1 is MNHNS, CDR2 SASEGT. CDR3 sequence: CASSGGTQETQYF. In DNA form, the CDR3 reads TGTGCCAGCAGCGGGGGGACCCAAGAGACCCAGTACTTC.

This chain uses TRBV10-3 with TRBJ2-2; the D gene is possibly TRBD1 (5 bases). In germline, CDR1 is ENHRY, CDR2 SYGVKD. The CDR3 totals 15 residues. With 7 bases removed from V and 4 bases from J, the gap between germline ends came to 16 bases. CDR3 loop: CAITDRGTLTGELFF. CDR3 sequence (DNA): TGTGCCATCACCGATAGGGGTACCCTCACCGGGGAGCTGTTTTTT.

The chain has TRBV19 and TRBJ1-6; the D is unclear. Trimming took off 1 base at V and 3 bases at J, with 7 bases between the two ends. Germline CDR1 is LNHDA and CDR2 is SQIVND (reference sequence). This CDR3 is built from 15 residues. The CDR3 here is CASSIVEVYNSPLHF. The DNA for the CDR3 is TGTGCCAGTAGTATAGTTGAAGTCTATAATTCACCCCTCCACTTT. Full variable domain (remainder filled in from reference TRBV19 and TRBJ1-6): DGGITQSPKYLFRKEGQNVTLSCEQNLNHDAMYWYRQDPGQGLRLIYYSQIVNDFQKGDIAEGYSVSREKKESFPLTVTSAQKNPTAFYLCASSIVEVYNSPLHFGNGTRLTVT.

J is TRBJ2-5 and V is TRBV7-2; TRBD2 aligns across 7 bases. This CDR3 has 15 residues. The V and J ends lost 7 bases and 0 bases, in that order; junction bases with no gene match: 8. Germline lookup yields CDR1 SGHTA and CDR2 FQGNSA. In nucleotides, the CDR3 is TGTGCCAGCACCCTTCTGCGGGGGTACCAAGAGACCCAGTACTTC. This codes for CASTLLRGYQETQYF.

The DNA for the CDR3 is TGTGCCAGCAGTCTGGGGACATCCACCTACGAGCAGTACTTC. Amino acids: CASSLGTSTYEQYF. The chain has TRBV28 and TRBJ2-7; D is perhaps TRBD1 (6 bases). Trimming left V 5 bases short and J 2 bases short, with 13 bases between. Germline-derived CDR1 and CDR2 are MDHEN and SYDVKM. The CDR3 runs 14 residues. Drawing the rest from reference TRBV28 and TRBJ2-7, the complete variable domain is DVKVTQSSRYLVKRTGEKVFLECVQDMDHENMFWYRQDPGLGLRLIYFSYDVKMKEKGDIPEGYSVSREKKERFSLILESASTNQTSMYLCASSLGTSTYEQYFGPGTRLTVT.

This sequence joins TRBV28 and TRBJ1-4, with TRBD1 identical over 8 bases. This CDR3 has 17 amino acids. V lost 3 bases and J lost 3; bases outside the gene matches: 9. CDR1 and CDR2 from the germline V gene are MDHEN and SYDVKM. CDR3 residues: CASSFVQGALANEKLFF. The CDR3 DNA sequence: TGTGCCAGCAGTTTCGTCCAGGGGGCCTTGGCTAATGAAAAACTGTTTTTT.

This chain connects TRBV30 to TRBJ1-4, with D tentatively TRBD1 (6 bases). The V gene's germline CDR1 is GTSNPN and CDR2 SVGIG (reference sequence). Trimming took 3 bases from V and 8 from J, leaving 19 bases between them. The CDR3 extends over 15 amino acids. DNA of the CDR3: TGTGCCTGGAGGACGGGGGGGGCGCTGGGAGAAAAACTGTTTTTT. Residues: CAWRTGGALGEKLFF.

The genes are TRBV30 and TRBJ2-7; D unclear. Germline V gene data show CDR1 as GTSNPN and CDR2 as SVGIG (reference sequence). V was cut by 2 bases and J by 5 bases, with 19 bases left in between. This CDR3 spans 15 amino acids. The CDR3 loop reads CAWSSPGRTRNEQYF. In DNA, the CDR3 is TGTGCCTGGAGTTCACCGGGCCGGACGAGGAACGAGCAGTACTTC. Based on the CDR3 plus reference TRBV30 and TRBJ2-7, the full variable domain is SQTIHQWPATLVQPVGSPLSLECTVEGTSNPNLYWYRQAAGRGLQLLFYSVGIGQISSEVPQNLSASRPQDRQFILSSKKLLLSDSGFYLCAWSSPGRTRNEQYFGPGTRLTVT.

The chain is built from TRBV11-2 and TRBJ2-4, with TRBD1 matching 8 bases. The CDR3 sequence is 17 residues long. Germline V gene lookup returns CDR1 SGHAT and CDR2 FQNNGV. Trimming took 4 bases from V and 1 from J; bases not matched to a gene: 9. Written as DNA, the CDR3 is TGTGCCAGCAGCTCTGATGGACAGGGACTCGCCAAAAACATTCAGTACTTC. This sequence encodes CASSSDGQGLAKNIQYF.

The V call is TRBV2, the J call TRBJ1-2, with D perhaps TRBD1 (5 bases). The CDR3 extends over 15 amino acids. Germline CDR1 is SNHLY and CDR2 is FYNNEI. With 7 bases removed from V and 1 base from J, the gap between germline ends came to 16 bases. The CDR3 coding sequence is TGTGCCAGCATCCCGAGGGCCGGACATAACTATGGCTACACCTTC. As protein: CASIPRAGHNYGYTF. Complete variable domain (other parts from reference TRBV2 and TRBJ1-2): EPEVTQTPSHQVTQMGQEVILRCVPISNHLYFYWYRQILGQKVEFLVSFYNNEISEKSEIFDDQFSVERPDGSNFTLKIRSTKLEDSAMYFCASIPRAGHNYGYTFGSGTRLTVV.

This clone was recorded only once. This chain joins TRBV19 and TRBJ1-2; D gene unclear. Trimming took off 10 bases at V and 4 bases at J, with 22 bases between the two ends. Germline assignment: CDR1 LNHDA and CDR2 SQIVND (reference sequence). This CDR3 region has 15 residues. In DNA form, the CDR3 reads TGTGCCACCCGAACCCCTCGCGGGTACTCCTATGGCTACACCTTC. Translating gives CATRTPRGYSYGYTF.

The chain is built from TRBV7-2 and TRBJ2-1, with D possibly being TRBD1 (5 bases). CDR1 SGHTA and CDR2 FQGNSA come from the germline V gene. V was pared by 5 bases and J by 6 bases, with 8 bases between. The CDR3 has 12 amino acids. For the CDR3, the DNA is TGTGCCAGCAGCCCGACAGTCAATGAGCAGTTCTTC. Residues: CASSPTVNEQFF.

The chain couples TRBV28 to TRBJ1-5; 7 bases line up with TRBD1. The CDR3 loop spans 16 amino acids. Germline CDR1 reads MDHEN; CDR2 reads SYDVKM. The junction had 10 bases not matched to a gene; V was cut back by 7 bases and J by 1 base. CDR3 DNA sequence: TGTGCCAGCACCCCAGGGGGGAGGAGAAGCAATCAGCCCCAGCATTTT. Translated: CASTPGGRRSNQPQHF.

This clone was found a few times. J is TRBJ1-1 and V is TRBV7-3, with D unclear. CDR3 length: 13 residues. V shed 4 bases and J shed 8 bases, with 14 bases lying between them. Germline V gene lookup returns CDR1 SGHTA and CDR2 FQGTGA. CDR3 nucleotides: TGTGCCAGCAGCTCCGTGGACGGACGCGAAGCTTTCTTT. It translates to CASSSVDGREAFF.

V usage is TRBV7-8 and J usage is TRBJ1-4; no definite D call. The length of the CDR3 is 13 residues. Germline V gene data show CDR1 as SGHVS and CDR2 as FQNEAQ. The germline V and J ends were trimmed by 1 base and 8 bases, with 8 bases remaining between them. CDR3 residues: CASSLDRAEKLFF. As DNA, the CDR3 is TGTGCCAGCAGCTTAGACAGAGCCGAAAAACTGTTTTTT.

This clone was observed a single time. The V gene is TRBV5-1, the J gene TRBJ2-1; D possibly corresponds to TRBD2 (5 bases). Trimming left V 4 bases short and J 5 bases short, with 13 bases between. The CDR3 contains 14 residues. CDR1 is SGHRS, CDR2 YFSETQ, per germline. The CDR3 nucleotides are TGCGCCAGCAGCCCCCAAACTAGTAACAATGAGCAGTTCTTC. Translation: CASSPQTSNNEQFF.

CDR3 protein: CASKQTSGYNSGANVLTF. In DNA, the CDR3 is TGTGCCAGCAAACAGACTAGCGGGTATAACTCTGGGGCCAACGTCCTGACTTTC. The chain joins TRBV25-1 to TRBJ2-6, with TRBD2 matching 10 bases. Trimming at V came to 7 bases and at J to 0 bases, leaving 9 bases not matched to a gene. Germline V gene sequence: CDR1 MGHDK, CDR2 SYGVNS. The CDR3 covers 18 residues.